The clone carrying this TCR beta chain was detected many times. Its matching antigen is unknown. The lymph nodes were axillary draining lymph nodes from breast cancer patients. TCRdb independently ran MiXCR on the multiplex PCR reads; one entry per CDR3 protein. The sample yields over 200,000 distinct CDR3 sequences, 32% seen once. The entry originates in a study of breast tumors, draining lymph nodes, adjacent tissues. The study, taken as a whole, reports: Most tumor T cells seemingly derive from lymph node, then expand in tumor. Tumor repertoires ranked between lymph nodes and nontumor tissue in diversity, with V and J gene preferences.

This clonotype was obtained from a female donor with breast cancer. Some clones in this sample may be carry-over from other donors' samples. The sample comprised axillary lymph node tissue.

DNA for the CDR3: TGTGCCAGCAGCCAAGGGCTAGCACGTAATGAGCAGTTCTTC. Translating gives CASSQGLARNEQFF. The chain joins TRBV3-1 to TRBJ2-1, with D tentatively TRBD2 (5 bases). Trimming removed 1 base at V and 7 bases at J, with 11 bases between. The germline V gene has CDR1 LGHDT and CDR2 YNNKEL (reference sequence). This CDR3 has 14 amino acids.